This section outlines one T cell receptor (beta chain) sequence together with its context. No antigen is known for it. This sample is drawn from a study of T cells after yellow fever vaccination. General observations from the study: Some clonotypes, a small share, were shared between CD4 and CD8 compartments. Booster samples showed a return of most primary-vaccination clones (about 97% CD4, approximately 90% CD8).

TCRdb analysed the 5' RACE reads with MiXCR anew, one entry per CDR3 protein. The sample shows approximately 550,000 distinct CDR3 sequences, around 21% of them seen only once. The germline CDR1 and CDR2 sequences are SEHNR and FQNEAQ (reference sequence). V dropped 2 bases and J dropped 0 bases, with 8 bases sitting between them. The CDR3 consists of 14 residues. Specimen: PBMCs, collected 15 days after the yellow fever booster vaccination. This chain links TRBV7-9 with TRBJ2-7; D gene unclear. The receptor's source is a man under 40 who received the YFV17D yellow fever vaccine. The CDR3 here is CASSLSASSYEQYF. The DNA for the CDR3 is TGTGCCAGCAGCTTATCGGCTAGCTCCTACGAGCAGTACTTC.